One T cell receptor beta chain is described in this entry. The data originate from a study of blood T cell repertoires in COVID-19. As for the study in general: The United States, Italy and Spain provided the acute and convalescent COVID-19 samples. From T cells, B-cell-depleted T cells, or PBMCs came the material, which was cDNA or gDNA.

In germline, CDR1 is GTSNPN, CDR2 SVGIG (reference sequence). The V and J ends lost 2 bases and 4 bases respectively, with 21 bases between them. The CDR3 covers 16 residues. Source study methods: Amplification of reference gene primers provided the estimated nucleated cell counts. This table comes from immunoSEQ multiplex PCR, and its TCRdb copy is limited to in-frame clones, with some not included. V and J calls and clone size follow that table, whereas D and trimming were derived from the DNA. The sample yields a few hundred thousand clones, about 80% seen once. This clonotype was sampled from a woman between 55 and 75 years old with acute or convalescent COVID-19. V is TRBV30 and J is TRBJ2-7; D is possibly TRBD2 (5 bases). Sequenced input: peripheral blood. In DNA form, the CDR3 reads TGTGCCTGGAGTTATACGGGATCCGGGATATCTTACGAGCAGTACTTC. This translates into CAWSYTGSGISYEQYF.